The clone carrying this TCR beta chain appeared a few times. Its antigen is unknown. The data derive from a study of blood T cells in healthy people across ages. A second 7 to 11 cycle PCR used barcoded and J-beta primers. Researchers report that each sample yielded at least 2.5 million CDR3-containing paired-end reads. MiXCR, run by TCRdb on the 5' RACE reads, gives a single entry per CDR3 protein. The sample shows about a million distinct CDR3 sequences, 45% to 60% of them seen only once. Study-wide results and caveats: Naive CD4+ cell counts and diversity both ran higher in long-lived than in aged donors.

After removal of 0 bases from V and 5 bases from J, the junction contained 5 bases not matched to a gene. Germline CDR1 DFQATT, CDR2 SNEGSKA (reference sequence). The CDR3 covers 15 residues. Sequenced: blood. The source of this sequence is a woman in her sixties in good health. The chain joins TRBV20-1 to TRBJ2-7, with 12 positions matching TRBD2. Here the CDR3 DNA reads TGCAGTGCTAGAGATTTCGGACTAGCGGGACACGAGCAGTACTTC. It specifies CSARDFGLAGHEQYF.